This T cell receptor (beta chain) was observed in a study of blood T cell repertoires in COVID-19. Whole-study context: Both acute and convalescent COVID-19 samples were obtained from the United States, Italy and Spain. PBMCs, B-cell-depleted T cells, or T cells were the source of the cDNA or gDNA that made up the material.

Enrolled during active infection, Seattle patients were then followed longitudinally. In the study's own analysis: Reference gene primer amplification gave nucleated cell count estimates. Assay used: immunoSEQ multiplex PCR; TCRdb lists only in-frame clones, some missing. That table gives V, J and clone size, and the DNA gave D and trimming. This table holds about 170,000 clones, approximately 91% found once. What was sequenced was peripheral blood. The sequence was obtained from a man aged 18 to 29 with COVID-19, enrolled during active disease.

CDR3 DNA sequence: TGCGCCAGCAGCTCCACCAGGGGGAGCGGGGGCTACACCTTC. The encoded protein is CASSSTRGSGGYTF. V gene TRBV5-1 combines with J gene TRBJ1-2; 7 bases are a match to TRBD1. Trimming at V came to 3 bases and at J to 8 bases, leaving 10 bases not matched to a gene. This CDR3 region has 14 residues. The V gene's germline CDR1 is SGHRS and CDR2 YFSETQ.